This T cell receptor beta chain was recovered during a study of T cells in Graves' hyperthyroidism and ophthalmopathy (dated by TCRdb to about 2019). General notes on the study: Peripheral blood samples were taken at the time of initial diagnosis, prior to any treatment. After sampling, hyperthyroidism patients received methimazole starting at 30 mg daily, and ophthalmopathy patients received high-dose intravenous methylprednisolone. TCR V-J signatures able to tell the groups apart were searched for in a discovery cohort of approximately 95 patients, of whom around 43 had Graves' ophthalmopathy and around 57 had stable Graves' hyperthyroidism. An independent validation cohort of fewer than 20 hyperthyroidism patients and about 15 patients who later progressed to ophthalmopathy tested prospective prediction of ophthalmopathy. TCR Vbeta CDR3 sequencing of roughly 140 peripheral blood samples (approximately 44 ophthalmopathy, about 80 hyperthyroidism and roughly 17 progressor patients) is reported in the paper. Thyroid tissue and blood T-cell repertoires from more than five Graves' hyperthyroidism patients were also compared in the study. For training and testing, the 80 to 100 patients in the discovery cohort were randomly divided in a 7:3 ratio. Broader findings and caveats from the paper: No statistical method was used to fix the sample size in advance, and group allocation was not hidden from the investigators. A 13 V-J signature model separated ophthalmopathy from stable hyperthyroidism, with 87.88% sensitivity and 81.08% specificity in cross-validation and 80%/75% in testing. Blood samples also contained most of the expanded thyroid clonotypes (frequency above 0.001), which suggests that blood repertoires may reflect thyroid immune responses. In validation, the model predicted progression to ophthalmopathy with about 71% sensitivity and less than 75% specificity, a median of about six months before onset.

TCR beta CDR3 regions were amplified from RNA transcripts. A first-round RT-PCR of the TCR CDR3 used the HTBI primer set with the Qiagen OneStep RT-PCR kit. Libraries were constructed in a second round of multiplex PCR, after which size selection and purification were performed. The libraries were sequenced on an Illumina HiSeq2000 using paired-end 100 bp reads. In the authors' own workflow: SOAPnuke was used to process the raw data, throwing out any read that contained adapters or uncalled bases, had a mean Phred below 15, or lacked an exact constant-primer or identifier match. COPE v1.2.5 was used to merge high-quality paired reads, and clonotypes were defined as unique nucleotide sequences. MiTCR v1.1 was used to align clonotypes to the IMGT TRBV, TRBD and TRBJ reference segments. Analysis was restricted to V-J combinations with a frequency above 0.0001, which covered about 99% of repertoires. The TCS score was defined as the ratio of F50 (clonal expansion) to E x V (chaos), calculated using BLOSUM62-based TCRdist between CDR3 peptides within each V-J. Welch's t-statistics and random forest reduced roughly 540 V-J features to 10 to 15, which were used in a naive Bayes classifier (R e1071). Clones were called with MiXCR by TCRdb after fastp trimmed the public reads at Q25, and only in-frame beta chains were retained. A single entry per CDR3 protein holds the most common genes and DNA from its merged rows. For this entry, the V and J calls and clone size follow TCRdb and not the study's own pipeline. The table for this sample lists under 400,000 distinct CDR3 sequences; about a sixth of them were counted only once. The top ten clonotypes cover roughly 15% of the sample.

With regard to this clonotype: Its antigen remains undetermined. One base away there is no much larger clone; base qualities are not given.

Ophthalmopathy patients had moderately to severely active disease, Clinical Activity Score of at least 3, NOSPECS grade of at least 4, and duration under 3 months. The study excluded patients with uncontrolled infections, other autoimmune diseases, pregnancy or lactation. Diagnoses relied on clinical symptoms, serum thyroxine and TRAb, thyroid ultrasound and orbital computed tomography. PBMCs were separated from roughly 10 ml of fresh peripheral blood using Ficoll-Paque density gradient centrifugation. Trizol reagent was used to extract total RNA, and RNA quality was then checked on an Agilent 2100 Bioanalyzer. Sequencing was done on a sample of blood. The origin of this receptor is a woman in her thirties or forties with Graves' ophthalmopathy.

The DNA is TGTGCCAGCAGTCTACAGGTCGGGGCGAGGGTTCAGTACTTC. This translates into CASSLQVGARVQYF. The V gene is TRBV27 and the J gene is TRBJ2-4, with a tentative D call of TRBD1 or TRBD2, each matching 5 bases. The CDR3 goes from the cysteine to the phenylalanine over 14 residues. Of all the DNA, just the CDR3 is kept, 42 bases in frame from base 1. V is shortened by 5 bases, J by 11 bases, and the region joining them spans 19 bases. As encoded in the germline V gene (reference sequence), CDR1 is MNHEY while CDR2 is SMNVEV.